This T cell receptor beta chain was sequenced for a study of PD-1 blockade in classical Hodgkin lymphoma. Method: immunoSEQ multiplex PCR; TCRdb's copy keeps in-frame clones and lacks some. The data show around 13,000 clones, about nine tenths seen once. Between the trimmed V and J ends, which lost 5 bases and 4 bases, there was a span of 17 bases. This CDR3 region has 15 residues. Germline V lookup: CDR1 SGHTA, CDR2 FQGTGA. Described time point: cycle 4 day 1 (C4D1), after 5 to 7 weeks of nivolumab. Each patient experienced a relapse that followed autologous stem cell transplantation, and brentuximab vedotin exposure varied. Using magnetic negative selection, the CD4+ T cells were separated out of thawed PBMCs.

The sample was CD4+ T cells from blood, taken before the fourth cycle of nivolumab. This sequence was found in a human donor with classical Hodgkin lymphoma. V usage is TRBV7-3 and J usage is TRBJ2-5, with D perhaps TRBD1 (8 bases). CDR3 protein: CASSPWTGRGETQYF. The CDR3 coding sequence is TGTGCCAGCAGCCCATGGACAGGGAGGGGAGAGACCCAGTACTTC.